This T cell receptor beta chain is drawn from a study of cytomegalovirus exposure and HLA in healthy donors. This clone appeared a few times. What it binds is not known. TCRdb keeps only in-frame clones here, not all; method: immunoSEQ multiplex PCR. Among over 200,000 clones, over 75% were seen once, and the ten largest hold approximately 2%. From germline, CDR1 is MNHNS and CDR2 SASEGT. Trimming left V 7 bases short and J 7 bases short, with 5 bases between. This CDR3 has 10 amino acids. General observations from the study: Researchers catalogued 150 or so TCR beta chains as cytomegalovirus-associated. Subsequent analysis revealed that first-cohort TCR clusters tended to co-occur in the 100 to 150 validation repertoires.

The sequenced material came from PBMCs. The V call is TRBV6-1, the J call TRBJ1-5; D not resolved. The sequence derives from a woman under 30 in good health and CMV-seropositive. CDR3 bases: TGTGCCAGCAATCGGCAGCCCCAGCATTTT. The encoded protein is CASNRQPQHF.